This T cell receptor beta chain comes out of a study of CD8+CD57+ T cells in acquired aplastic anemia. Study-level information: The sorted CD4+ and CD8+ cells yielded an average approximately 3 ug of DNA.

This clonotype was found once. Its antigen is undetermined. Individuals selected for sequencing had exhibited CD8+CD57+ cell expansion on flow cytometry. Receipt of therapy had not occurred in any patient by the time of blood sampling. Profiling of TCR beta VDJ combinations and CDR3 sequences used genomic DNA as template. TCRdb re-analysed the reads in MiXCR, keeping a single row per CDR3 protein. The sample includes approximately 100,000 distinct CDR3 sequences, around 62% of them seen just once. Study-wide results and limits: Controls did not differ significantly from patients in CD8+ Simpson's diversity. Patients and controls had in common twenty-nine CD8+ CDR3 sequences.

The CDR3 covers 15 residues. The ends were cut back, 6 bases at V and 0 bases at J, with 18 bases in the middle. The germline CDR1 and CDR2 sequences are DFQATT and SNEGSKA (reference sequence). This sequence originates from a human donor with aplastic anemia. This chain uses TRBV20-1 with TRBJ2-7; D gene uncertain. Specimen: sorted CD4+, CD8+, or CD8+CD57+ T cells (not recorded which) from PBMCs. Here the CDR3 reads CSAAPMEISSYEQYF. CDR3 nucleotide sequence: TGCAGTGCCGCCCCCATGGAGATAAGCTCCTACGAGCAGTACTTC.